One and the same sample provided the 10 T cell receptor beta chains below, sequenced in a study of regulatory T cells in long-lasting Graves disease. Arm-PCR with iRepertoire HTBI primers amplified the CDR3 regions for these TCR beta libraries. Using its own MiXCR run on the multiplex PCR reads, TCRdb lists one record per CDR3 protein. The sample lists about 310,000 distinct CDR3 sequences, approximately 20% occurring once. As for time point: persistent/refractory GD, antithyroid drugs over 5 years with positive TRAb. The TCR library was prepared using RNA isolated from PBMCs. The specimen was peripheral blood mononuclear cells (PBMCs), collected when the disease was refractory, from a patient treated with antithyroid drugs. The source is a female donor with Graves disease.

This clonotype was detected a few times. The chain uses TRBV6-1 and TRBJ1-5; TRBD1 aligns across 7 bases. The CDR3 is 13 residues long. Germline V gives CDR1 MNHNS, CDR2 SASEGT. The trim removed 7 bases at V and 5 bases at J, leaving 5 bases unmatched. In DNA form, the CDR3 reads TGTGCCAGCAACACAGGGGAGTATCAGCCCCAGCATTTT. The encoded protein is CASNTGEYQPQHF.

This clonotype was found many times. This rearrangement joins TRBV20-1 to TRBJ1-4; TRBD1 aligns across 7 bases. Germline values: CDR1 DFQATT, CDR2 SNEGSKA (reference sequence). The J segment lost 3 bases and the V segment lost 3 bases, leaving 10 bases of the junction unmatched. The CDR3 sequence is 16 residues long. The CDR3 spells CSASEGGTVANEKLFF. CDR3 in DNA: TGCAGTGCTAGCGAGGGGGGGACAGTAGCTAATGAAAAACTGTTTTTT.

This clonotype was observed many times. V and J are TRBV15 and TRBJ1-5, with TRBD1 matching over 12 bases. The ends lost 5 bases at V and 5 bases at J; junction bases unmatched: 4. The length of the CDR3 is 15 residues. CDR1 and CDR2 from the germline V gene are LNHNV and YYDKDF (reference sequence). The CDR3 protein is CATSRGDRGHQPQHF. The DNA for the CDR3 is TGTGCCACCAGCCGTGGGGACAGGGGGCATCAGCCCCAGCATTTT.

This clonotype was seen more than once but under ten times. This chain uses TRBV28 with TRBJ2-3; 9 bases align to TRBD2. Per germline, CDR1 MDHEN and CDR2 SYDVKM. V shed 6 bases and J 2 bases; nucleotides not matched to a gene: 9. CDR3 size: 16 residues. The CDR3: CASSRITSGLTDTQYF. CDR3 bases: TGTGCCAGCAGCCGGATTACTAGCGGGCTCACAGATACGCAGTATTTT.

This clonotype was seen a handful of times. The rearrangement links TRBV28 to TRBJ2-4, with TRBD1 identical over 8 bases. This CDR3 has 14 residues. CDR1 MDHEN and CDR2 SYDVKM come from the germline V gene. Trimming cost V 8 bases and J 6 bases; bases outside gene matches: 9. The DNA for the CDR3 is TGTGCCAGCGGTTCAGGACAGGGTACAAACATTCAGTACTTC. It codes for CASGSGQGTNIQYF. Using reference TRBV28 and TRBJ2-4 for the parts outside the CDR3, the full variable domain is DVKVTQSSRYLVKRTGEKVFLECVQDMDHENMFWYRQDPGLGLRLIYFSYDVKMKEKGDIPEGYSVSREKKERFSLILESASTNQTSMYLCASGSGQGTNIQYFGAGTRLSVL.

The chain uses TRBV7-3 and TRBJ2-7, with D possibly TRBD1 on 5 matching bases. V was trimmed by 1 base and J by 3 bases, leaving 13 bases between them. The CDR3 is made up of 15 amino acids. Germline V lookup: CDR1 SGHTA, CDR2 FQGTGA. CDR3 residues: CASSLNGAGSYEQYF. In nucleotides, the CDR3 is TGTGCCAGCAGCTTAAATGGGGCCGGCAGCTACGAGCAGTACTTC.

This clonotype occurred many times. The chain carries TRBV6-2 or TRBV6-3 and TRBJ2-7, with D possibly TRBD2 on 5 matching bases. Germline CDR1 and CDR2: MNHEY and SVGEGT. This CDR3 comprises 14 residues. The germline V and J ends were trimmed by 5 bases and 0 bases, with 11 bases remaining between them. This CDR3 reads CASSASEGSYEQYF. In nucleotides, the CDR3 is TGTGCCAGCAGTGCCAGCGAGGGCTCCTACGAGCAGTACTTC.

J is TRBJ2-3 and V is TRBV6-1, with D tentatively TRBD1 (6 bases). V was trimmed by 5 bases and J by 2 bases, leaving 17 bases between them. Germline values: CDR1 MNHNS, CDR2 SASEGT. This CDR3 is 16 amino acids long. CDR3 region: CASSTIQGFTTDTQYF. DNA of the CDR3: TGTGCCAGCAGTACCATACAGGGTTTTACCACAGATACGCAGTATTTT.

The rearrangement uses TRBV5-6 and TRBJ2-7, with 10 bases aligning to TRBD2. The CDR3 totals 19 residues. J was trimmed by 3 bases and V by 1 base; bases with no gene match: 16. Per the germline V gene, CDR1 is SGHDT and CDR2 is YYEEEE. The CDR3 nucleotides are TGTGCCAGCAGCTTGTTCTTGGGGTCTAGCGGGAGTTCTTTCTACGAGCAGTACTTC. Protein: CASSLFLGSSGSSFYEQYF. Full variable domain (outside the CDR3, taken from reference TRBV5-6 and TRBJ2-7): DAGVTQSPTHLIKTRGQQVTLRCSPKSGHDTVSWYQQALGQGPQFIFQYYEEEERQRGNFPDRFSGHQFPNYSSELNVNALLLGDSALYLCASSLFLGSSGSSFYEQYFGPGTRLTVT.

The chain employs TRBV19 and TRBJ2-7; D gene unclear. The length of the CDR3 is 14 residues. Trimming cost V 1 base and J 0 bases, with 7 bases left between them. Germline CDR1 LNHDA, CDR2 SQIVND (reference sequence). The CDR3 DNA sequence: TGTGCCAGTAGTATAGGCGGAGACTCCTACGAGCAGTACTTC. It encodes CASSIGGDSYEQYF.